Below, 3 T cell receptor beta chains from the same sample are listed, as sequenced in a study of spatial heterogeneity in lung cancer. Time point described: blood at routine non-recurrence follow-up after resection. TCRdb independently ran MiXCR on the 5' RACE reads; one entry per CDR3 protein. The sample consists of some 36,000 distinct CDR3 sequences, roughly 8% of them appearing once. Material: PBMCs, obtained at follow-up. The receptors derive from a male donor with early-stage non-small cell lung cancer.

This clonotype occurred once. This could be a read error, since a much larger clone is one nucleotide away. The rearrangement links TRBV7-9 to TRBJ1-2, with D tentatively TRBD1 (6 bases). The germline V gene has CDR1 SEHNR and CDR2 FQNEAQ (reference sequence). The CDR3 covers 13 residues. The CDR3 loop is CASSKQGGYGCTF. DNA of the CDR3: TGTGCCAGCAGCAAACAGGGAGGTTATGGCTGCACCTTC.

This clonotype was seen repeatedly, ten times or more. V and J are TRBV30 and TRBJ1-5, with unresolved D. The germline V and J ends were trimmed by 0 bases and 6 bases, with 15 bases remaining between them. The CDR3 length is 15 residues. Germline-derived CDR1 and CDR2 are GTSNPN and SVGIG (reference sequence). This chain's CDR3 is CAWSVNFPPAQPQHF. As DNA, the CDR3 is TGTGCCTGGAGTGTAAACTTTCCACCCGCTCAGCCCCAGCATTTT.

The DNA for the CDR3 is TGTGCCAGCAGCTTACAGGGGGCAATCGGGGAGCTGTTTTTT. Protein product: CASSLQGAIGELFF. The chain joins TRBV7-3 to TRBJ2-2, with TRBD1 matching 8 bases. V was pared by 2 bases and J by 7 bases, with 3 bases of the junction left unmatched. The germline gives CDR1 SGHTA, CDR2 FQGTGA. The CDR3 is 14 amino acids.